This T cell receptor beta chain appears in the sequencing data of a study of shared clonotypes between healthy human individuals. The assay was carried out at the deep level. Some clones are missing from TCRdb's copy, which holds only in-frame ones; the method was immunoSEQ multiplex PCR. Of around 2.5 million clones listed, approximately 94% are singletons. Notes on this clone: What it binds is not known.

Germline V gene sequence: CDR1 MRHNA, CDR2 SNTAGT. CDR3 length equals 18 residues. Trimming cost V 6 bases and J 0 bases, with 18 bases left between them. Study findings and constraints: Rarefaction analysis demonstrated incomplete sorted-subset sequencing notwithstanding large depth.

The V and J genes are TRBV6-4 and TRBJ2-6; either TRBD1 or TRBD2 may supply D (5 bases each). The material sequenced was naive CD4+ T cells from PBMCs. Regarding subset: CD45RA+ positively selected. The clonotype originates from a man younger than 35 in good health. Some clones in this sample may be carry-over from other donors' samples. CDR3 sequence reads: CASRTIGDGDSGANVLTF. The CDR3 region has the DNA TGTGCCAGCAGGACTATAGGGGACGGTGACTCTGGGGCCAACGTCCTGACTTTC.